One sample yielded the 4 T cell receptor beta chains listed below, sequenced in a study of CD8 T cells in ankylosing spondylitis. Each CDR3 protein is one row after TCRdb ran MiXCR on the 5' RACE reads. The sample consists of 150,000 to 200,000 distinct CDR3 sequences, roughly 12% of them appearing once. What was sequenced was blood, either unsorted or a sorted T cell fraction (not recorded which). Receptors were obtained from a male donor with ankylosing spondylitis or in good health (not recorded which).

This clonotype was seen at least ten times. The chain combines TRBV20-1 with TRBJ2-1; D call uncertain. The CDR3 is 13 residues long. Between the trimmed V and J ends, which lost 7 bases and 7 bases, there was a span of 17 bases. CDR1 is DFQATT and CDR2 is SNEGSKA in the germline V gene (reference sequence). CDR3 bases: TGCAGTGTTCCCGCGACCCTGAATAATGAGCAGTTCTTC. The encoded protein is CSVPATLNNEQFF.

V gene TRBV27 combines with J gene TRBJ1-1, with 7 bases lining up with TRBD1. The V gene's germline CDR1 is MNHEY and CDR2 SMNVEV (reference sequence). This CDR3 spans 16 amino acids. The V and J ends lost 2 bases and 3 bases, in that order; junction bases with no gene match: 9. The CDR3 loop reads CASSLQAGGFHTEAFF. The CDR3 region has the DNA TGTGCCAGCAGTTTACAGGCAGGGGGATTCCACACTGAAGCTTTCTTT.

For this clonotype: This sequence may be a read error, since a much larger clone differs from it by one base. V and J are TRBV12-3 or TRBV12-4 and TRBJ2-4; either TRBD1 or TRBD2 may fit D (6 bases each). CDR3 size: 16 residues. The CDR3 sequence is CACSYGGPGAKNIQYF. The CDR3 DNA reads TGTGCCTGCAGTTATGGGGGGCCTGGGGCCAAAAACATTCAGTACTTC.

Ten or more counts support this clonotype. This chain connects TRBV2 to TRBJ2-7; D not certain. Trimming left V 6 bases short and J 0 bases short, with 12 bases between. The CDR3 contains 14 residues. Germline CDR1 is SNHLY and CDR2 is FYNNEI. CDR3: CASSRQSSSYEQYF. As DNA, the CDR3 is TGTGCCAGCAGCCGCCAGTCTAGCTCCTACGAGCAGTACTTC.